This T cell receptor beta chain derives from a study of chemoradiotherapy in HPV16-positive cancers. Study-wide results and limits: Only two HPV16-positive patients supplied the functional HPV-specificity definition.

The J segment lost 5 bases and the V segment lost 5 bases, leaving 11 bases of the junction unmatched. Germline-derived CDR1 and CDR2 are SQVTM and ANQGSEA. The CDR3 runs 14 residues. Note on this clone: Its antigen is still unknown.

Sequencing used immunoSEQ multiplex PCR; TCRdb keeps in-frame clones, though not all of them. This sample has about 21,000 clones; about 87% occur once, and the top ten carry less than 2.5%. The sequence was collected from a human donor with HPV-associated anogenital cancer. Specimen: blood, collected from a patient who underwent chemoradiotherapy. The V call is TRBV29-1, the J call TRBJ1-1, with TRBD1 identical over 7 bases. CDR3: CSVPKTGLGTEAFF. The CDR3 DNA is TGCAGCGTTCCAAAGACAGGGTTGGGGACTGAAGCTTTCTTT.